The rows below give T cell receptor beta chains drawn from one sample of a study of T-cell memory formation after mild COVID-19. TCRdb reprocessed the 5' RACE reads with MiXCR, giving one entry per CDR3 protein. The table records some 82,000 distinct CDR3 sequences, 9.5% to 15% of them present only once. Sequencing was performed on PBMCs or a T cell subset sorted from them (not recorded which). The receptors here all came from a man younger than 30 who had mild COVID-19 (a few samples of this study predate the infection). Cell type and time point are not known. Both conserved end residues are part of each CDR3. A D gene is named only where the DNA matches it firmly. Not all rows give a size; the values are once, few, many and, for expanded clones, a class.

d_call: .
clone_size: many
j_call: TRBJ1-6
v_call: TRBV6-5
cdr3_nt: TGTGCCAGCAGCCCGACAGGCCCCAATTCACCCCTCCACTTT
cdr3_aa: CASSPTGPNSPLHF

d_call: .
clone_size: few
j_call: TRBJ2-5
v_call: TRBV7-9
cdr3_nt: TGTGCCAGCAGCTTGGCAACCCAAGAGACCCAGTACTTC
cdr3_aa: CASSLATQETQYF

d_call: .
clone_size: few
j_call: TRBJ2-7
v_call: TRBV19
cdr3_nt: TGTGCCAGTAGTATGGCCAGTCCCCCGGATGAGCAGTACTTC
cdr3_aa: CASSMASPPDEQYF

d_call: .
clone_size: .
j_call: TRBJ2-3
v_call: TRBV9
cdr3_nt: TGTGCCAGCACCGCAGGTAGTAGCACAGATACGCAGTATTTT
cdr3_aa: CASTAGSSTDTQYF

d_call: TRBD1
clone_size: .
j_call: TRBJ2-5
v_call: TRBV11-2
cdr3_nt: TGTGCCAGCAGCCCCGAGACAGGGTGGGAAGAGACCCAGTACTTC
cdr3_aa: CASSPETGWEETQYF

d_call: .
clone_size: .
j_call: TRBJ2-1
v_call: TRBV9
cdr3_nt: TGTGCCAGCAGCGTAGTTGGAGACTCCTACAATGAGCAGTTCTTC
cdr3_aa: CASSVVGDSYNEQFF

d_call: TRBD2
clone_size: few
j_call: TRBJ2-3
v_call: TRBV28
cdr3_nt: TGTGCCAGCAGTCCAGGGGCTAGCGGGGAGGCCGATACGCAGTATTTT
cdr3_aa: CASSPGASGEADTQYF

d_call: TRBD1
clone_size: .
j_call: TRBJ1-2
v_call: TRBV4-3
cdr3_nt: TGCGCCAGCAGCCAACGGGACAGGGAGGGCTGGGGCTACACCTTC
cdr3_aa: CASSQRDREGWGYTF

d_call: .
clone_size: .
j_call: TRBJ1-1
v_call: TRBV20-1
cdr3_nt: TGCAGTGCAGCCCGGACATCTGAAGCTTTCTTT
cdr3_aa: CSAARTSEAFF

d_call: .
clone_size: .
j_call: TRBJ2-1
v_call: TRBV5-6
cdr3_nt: TGTGCCAGCAACTTCGAGCGAAATGAGCAGTTCTTC
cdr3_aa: CASNFERNEQFF

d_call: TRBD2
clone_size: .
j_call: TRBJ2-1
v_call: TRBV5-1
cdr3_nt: TGCGCCAGCAGCTGGACTAGCGGTTACAATGAGCAGTTCTTC
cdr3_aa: CASSWTSGYNEQFF

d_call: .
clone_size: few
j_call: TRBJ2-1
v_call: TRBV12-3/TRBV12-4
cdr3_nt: TGTGCCAGCCGGGACTCCCACAATGAGCAGTTCTTC
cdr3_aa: CASRDSHNEQFF

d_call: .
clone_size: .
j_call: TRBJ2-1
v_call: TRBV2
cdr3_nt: TGTGCCAGCAGTGACTACAGGTCCCAGTTCTTC
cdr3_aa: CASSDYRSQFF

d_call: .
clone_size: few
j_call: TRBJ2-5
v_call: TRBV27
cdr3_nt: TGTGCCAGCAGTGGGGGGGACAGGCCTGGGGAGACCCAGTACTTC
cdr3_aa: CASSGGDRPGETQYF

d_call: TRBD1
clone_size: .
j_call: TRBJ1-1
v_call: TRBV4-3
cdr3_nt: TGCGCCAGCAGCACTGTACCGGGACAGAAAAACACTGAAGCTTTCTTT
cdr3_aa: CASSTVPGQKNTEAFF

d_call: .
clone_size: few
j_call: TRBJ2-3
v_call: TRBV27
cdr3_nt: TGTGCCAGCCGGGCGGAGGTCGGCACAGATACGCAGTATTTT
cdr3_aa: CASRAEVGTDTQYF

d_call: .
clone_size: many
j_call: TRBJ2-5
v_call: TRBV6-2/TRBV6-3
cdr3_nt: TGTGCCAGCAGTTCCGTAACGGTAGGGGAGACCCAGTACTTC
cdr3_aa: CASSSVTVGETQYF

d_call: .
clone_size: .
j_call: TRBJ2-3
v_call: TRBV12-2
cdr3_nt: TGTGCAAGTCGCTTGGGCCCGAATCCTAGCACAGATACGCAGTATTTT
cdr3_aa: CASRLGPNPSTDTQYF

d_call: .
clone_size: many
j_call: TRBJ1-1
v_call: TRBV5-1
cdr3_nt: TGCGCCAGCAGCTTCCGTGGGTCCGACGGGACTGAAGCTTTCTTT
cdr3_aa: CASSFRGSDGTEAFF

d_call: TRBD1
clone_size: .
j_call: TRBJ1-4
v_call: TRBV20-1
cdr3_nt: TGCAGTGCTAGAATCTGGGACAGACTGTTTTTT
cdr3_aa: CSARIWDRLFF

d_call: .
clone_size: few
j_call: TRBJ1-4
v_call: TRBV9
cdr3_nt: TGTGCCAGCAGCGTAAAACAGGGAGTGGGTGAAAAACTGTTTTTT
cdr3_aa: CASSVKQGVGEKLFF

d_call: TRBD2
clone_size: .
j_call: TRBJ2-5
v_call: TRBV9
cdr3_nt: TGTGCCAGCAGAGCGGGACTAGCGGGTGAAGAGACCCAGTACTTC
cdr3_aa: CASRAGLAGEETQYF

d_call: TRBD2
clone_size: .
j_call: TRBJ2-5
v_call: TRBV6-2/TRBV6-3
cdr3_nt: TGTGCCAGCAGCCACAATAGCGGGGCTCAGTACTTC
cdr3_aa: CASSHNSGAQYF

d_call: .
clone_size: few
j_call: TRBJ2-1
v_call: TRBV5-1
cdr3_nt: TGCGCCAGCAGCTTGAAGAGGTTTGGAGGGGGCCAGACCTCCTACAATGAGCAGTTCTTC
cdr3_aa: CASSLKRFGGGQTSYNEQFF

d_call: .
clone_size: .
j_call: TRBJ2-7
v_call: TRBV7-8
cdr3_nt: TGTGCCAGCAGCTTAGGGGCCTTCTACGAGCAGTACTTC
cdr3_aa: CASSLGAFYEQYF

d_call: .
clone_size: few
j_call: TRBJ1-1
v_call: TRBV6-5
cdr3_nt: TGTGCCAGCAGTTCGGAGGGGTTAGACACTGAAGCTTTCTTT
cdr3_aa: CASSSEGLDTEAFF

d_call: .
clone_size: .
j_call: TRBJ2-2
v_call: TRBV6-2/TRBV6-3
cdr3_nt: TGTGCCAGCAGTTACTCTCGAAACACCGGGGAGCTGTTTTTT
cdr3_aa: CASSYSRNTGELFF

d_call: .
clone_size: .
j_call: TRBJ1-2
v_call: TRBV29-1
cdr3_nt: TGCAGCGTCAGTTCGTCCGGGACAAACTATGGCTACACCTTC
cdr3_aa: CSVSSSGTNYGYTF

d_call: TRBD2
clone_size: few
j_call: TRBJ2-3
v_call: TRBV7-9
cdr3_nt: TGTGCCAGCAGCTTATTAGCGGGGGGACCTGACACAGATACGCAGTATTTT
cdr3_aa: CASSLLAGGPDTDTQYF

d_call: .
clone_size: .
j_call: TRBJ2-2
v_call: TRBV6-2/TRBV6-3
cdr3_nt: TGTGCCAGCAGACCCAGGGTCACCGGGGAGCTGTTTTTT
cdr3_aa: CASRPRVTGELFF

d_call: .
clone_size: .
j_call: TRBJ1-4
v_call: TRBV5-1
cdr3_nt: TGCGCCAGCAGCTTGGGGTCGGGGCGGAATGAAAAACTGTTTTTT
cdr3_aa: CASSLGSGRNEKLFF

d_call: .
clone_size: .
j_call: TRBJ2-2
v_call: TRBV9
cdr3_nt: TGTGCCAGCAGCGCTGAAGGGGGTACGAACACCGGGGAGCTGTTTTTT
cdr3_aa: CASSAEGGTNTGELFF

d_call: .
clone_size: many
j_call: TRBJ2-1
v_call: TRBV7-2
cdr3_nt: TGTGCCAGCAGCTTAACCCCCTCGGGTGAGCAGTTCTTC
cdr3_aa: CASSLTPSGEQFF

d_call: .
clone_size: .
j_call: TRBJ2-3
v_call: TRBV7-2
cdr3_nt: TGTGCCAGCAGCTTAGAATCGCGGCTACCGAGCACAGATACGCAGTATTTT
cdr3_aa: CASSLESRLPSTDTQYF

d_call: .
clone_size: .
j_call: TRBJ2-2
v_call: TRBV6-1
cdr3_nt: TGTGCCAGCAGTGAAGCTGACCAAACACGGTTCCCCGGGGAGCTGTTTTTT
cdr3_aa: CASSEADQTRFPGELFF

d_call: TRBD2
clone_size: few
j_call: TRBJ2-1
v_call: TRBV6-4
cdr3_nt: TGTGCCAGCAGTGACTCAAGCGGGGGCTCGGGTGAGCAGTTCTTC
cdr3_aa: CASSDSSGGSGEQFF

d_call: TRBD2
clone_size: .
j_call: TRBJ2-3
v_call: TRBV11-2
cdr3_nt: TGTGCCAGCAGCCCGGGATCTAGCGGGGGCACAGATACGCAGTATTTT
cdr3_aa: CASSPGSSGGTDTQYF

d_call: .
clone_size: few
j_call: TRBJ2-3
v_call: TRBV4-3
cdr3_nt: TGCGCCAGCAGCCAGCCTCTAGTGACTAGGCCTCGCACAGATACGCAGTATTTT
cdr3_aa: CASSQPLVTRPRTDTQYF

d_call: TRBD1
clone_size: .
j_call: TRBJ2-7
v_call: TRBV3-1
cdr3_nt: TGTGCCAGCAGCCGGGGACAGGGTGCGTACGAGCAGTACTTC
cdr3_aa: CASSRGQGAYEQYF

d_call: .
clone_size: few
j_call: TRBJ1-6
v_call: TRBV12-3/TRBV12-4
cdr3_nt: TGTGCCAGCAGTTTTGTCGGGGGATTGAGTTCACCCCTCCACTTT
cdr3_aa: CASSFVGGLSSPLHF

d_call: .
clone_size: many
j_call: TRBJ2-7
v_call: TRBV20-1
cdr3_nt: TGCAGTGCTAGAGATGACGGCGCCTACGAGCAGTACTTC
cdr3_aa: CSARDDGAYEQYF

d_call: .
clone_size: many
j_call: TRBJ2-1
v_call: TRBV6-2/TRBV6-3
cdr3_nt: TGTGCCAGCAGTTACTCACTCGAGGCGGGGTATTACAATGAGCAGTTCTTC
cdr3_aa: CASSYSLEAGYYNEQFF

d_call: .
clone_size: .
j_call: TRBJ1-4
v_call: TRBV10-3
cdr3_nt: TGTGCCATCAGTGAGACCGCAACTAATGAAAAACTGTTTTTT
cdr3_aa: CAISETATNEKLFF

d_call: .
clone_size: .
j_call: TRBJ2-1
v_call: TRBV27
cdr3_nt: TGTGCCAGCGGGGTCAATGAGCAGTTCTTC
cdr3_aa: CASGVNEQFF

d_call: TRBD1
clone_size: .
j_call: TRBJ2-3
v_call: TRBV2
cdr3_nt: TGTGCCAGCAGTGTAGGGACAGGGTACACAGATACGCAGTATTTT
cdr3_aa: CASSVGTGYTDTQYF

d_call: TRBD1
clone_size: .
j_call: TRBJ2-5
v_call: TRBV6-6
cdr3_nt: TGTGCCAGCGCGGACAGGGGCGTGGGAGGGGAGACCCAGTACTTC
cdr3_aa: CASADRGVGGETQYF

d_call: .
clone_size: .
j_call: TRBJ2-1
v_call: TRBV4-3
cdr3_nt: TGCGCCAGCAGCCAAGATGGCGGCGGGACGGGCTACAATGAGCAGTTCTTC
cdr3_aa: CASSQDGGGTGYNEQFF

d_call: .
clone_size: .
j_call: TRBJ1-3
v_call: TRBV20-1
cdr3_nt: TGCAGTGCTAGAGATAGCGTTGGACAGTGGAGCTCTGGAAACACCATATATTTT
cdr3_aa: CSARDSVGQWSSGNTIYF

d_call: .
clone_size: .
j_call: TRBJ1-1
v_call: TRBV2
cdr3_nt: TGTGCCAGCAGACGGGAGGGCACTGAAGCTTTCTTT
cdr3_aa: CASRREGTEAFF

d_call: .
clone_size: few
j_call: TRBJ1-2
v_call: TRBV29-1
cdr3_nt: TGCAGCGTTGTCTTATCGGCAGAGCCTAACTATGGCTACACCTTC
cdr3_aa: CSVVLSAEPNYGYTF

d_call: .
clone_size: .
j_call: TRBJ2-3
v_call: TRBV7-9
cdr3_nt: TGTGCCAGCAGCTTACCACAGGGCCGGGGAGATACGCAGTATTTT
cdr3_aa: CASSLPQGRGDTQYF

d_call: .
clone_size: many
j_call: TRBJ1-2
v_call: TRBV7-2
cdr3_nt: TGTGCCAGCACCCCTTTGCTCTATGGCTACACCTTC
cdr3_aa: CASTPLLYGYTF

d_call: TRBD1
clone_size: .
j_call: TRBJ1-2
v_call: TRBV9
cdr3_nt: TGTGCCAGCAGCGATTCAGGGGGCGCCTATGGCTACACCTTC
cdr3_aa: CASSDSGGAYGYTF

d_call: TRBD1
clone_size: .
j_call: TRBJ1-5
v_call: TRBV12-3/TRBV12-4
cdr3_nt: TGTGCCAGCCGGCGGCAGGGGGACCAGCCCCAGCATTTT
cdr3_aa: CASRRQGDQPQHF

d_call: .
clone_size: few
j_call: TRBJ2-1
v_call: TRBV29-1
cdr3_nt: TGCAGCGGACTAGTACTCAATGAGCAGTTCTTC
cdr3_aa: CSGLVLNEQFF